These T cell receptor beta chains were read from a single sample in a study of blood T cell repertoires in COVID-19. Sequencing used immunoSEQ multiplex PCR; TCRdb keeps in-frame clones, though not all of them. The sample consists of under 300,000 clones, 83% of them appearing once. The sequencing input was peripheral blood. All receptors come from a woman aged 45-59 years who had recovered from COVID-19. Each CDR3 is given with its conserved first and last residue. Fields, in order: CDR3 protein, CDR3 DNA, J gene, clone size, V gene, D gene. The D gene is left open where the match is weak. Size is omitted from some rows. Given values are once, few, many or a class for expanded clones.

cdr3_aa: CASSPNVKATNTGELFF; cdr3_nt: TGTGCCAGCAGTCCAAACGTAAAAGCGACGAACACCGGGGAGCTGTTTTTT; j_call: TRBJ2-2; clone_size: NA; v_call: TRBV28; d_call: NA
cdr3_aa: CSVANEKLFF; cdr3_nt: TGCAGTGTCGCTAATGAAAAACTGTTTTTT; j_call: TRBJ1-4; clone_size: once; v_call: TRBV20-1; d_call: NA
cdr3_aa: CASSSGVFDYGYTF; cdr3_nt: TGCGCCAGCAGTTCGGGGGTTTTCGACTATGGCTACACCTTC; j_call: TRBJ1-2; clone_size: once; v_call: TRBV5-1; d_call: NA
cdr3_aa: CASSLVSRYSGNTIYF; cdr3_nt: TGTGCCAGCAGCTTAGTCTCACGGTACTCTGGAAACACCATATATTTT; j_call: TRBJ1-3; clone_size: NA; v_call: TRBV7-2; d_call: NA
cdr3_aa: CASSTPTPTSYNEQFF; cdr3_nt: TGTGCCAGCAGTACCCCCACACCGACTTCATACAATGAGCAGTTCTTC; j_call: TRBJ2-1; clone_size: NA; v_call: TRBV28; d_call: NA
cdr3_aa: CASSQGQGSYEQYF; cdr3_nt: TGTGCCAGCAGCCAGGGACAGGGGTCCTACGAGCAGTACTTC; j_call: TRBJ2-7; clone_size: NA; v_call: TRBV7-2; d_call: TRBD1
cdr3_aa: CASSQDTAGGQETQYF; cdr3_nt: TGCGCCAGCAGCCAAGATACAGCGGGGGGCCAAGAGACCCAGTACTTC; j_call: TRBJ2-5; clone_size: NA; v_call: TRBV4-1; d_call: TRBD2
cdr3_aa: CASSPVPRTSGDTQYF; cdr3_nt: TGTGCCAGCAGCCCCGTCCCCCGGACTAGCGGAGATACGCAGTATTTT; j_call: TRBJ2-3; clone_size: NA; v_call: TRBV28; d_call: TRBD2
cdr3_aa: CASSYGAPITGELFF; cdr3_nt: TGTGCCAGCAGTTACGGGGCCCCCATCACCGGGGAGCTGTTTTTT; j_call: TRBJ2-2; clone_size: NA; v_call: TRBV6-5; d_call: NA
cdr3_aa: CASSRQGANSPLHF; cdr3_nt: TGTGCCAGCAGTAGACAGGGGGCGAATTCACCCCTCCACTTT; j_call: TRBJ1-6; clone_size: NA; v_call: TRBV5-4; d_call: TRBD1
cdr3_aa: CASSMGTSRIETQYF; cdr3_nt: TGTGCCAGTAGTATGGGAACTAGCCGCATAGAGACCCAGTACTTC; j_call: TRBJ2-5; clone_size: once; v_call: TRBV19; d_call: NA
cdr3_aa: CASSGVGGSGETQYF; cdr3_nt: TGTGCCAGCAGCGGAGTGGGCGGGAGCGGGGAGACCCAGTACTTC; j_call: TRBJ2-5; clone_size: NA; v_call: TRBV9; d_call: TRBD2
cdr3_aa: CASSQRDAGSTQPQHF; cdr3_nt: TGCGCCAGCAGCCAACGAGATGCAGGGTCCACTCAGCCCCAGCATTTT; j_call: TRBJ1-5; clone_size: NA; v_call: TRBV4-1; d_call: NA
cdr3_aa: CSASKGLAGGSPYEQYF; cdr3_nt: TGCAGTGCTAGTAAGGGACTAGCGGGAGGGTCCCCCTACGAGCAGTACTTC; j_call: TRBJ2-7; clone_size: NA; v_call: TRBV20-1; d_call: TRBD2
cdr3_aa: CASSLGRDNTGELFF; cdr3_nt: TGTGCCAGCAGCTTAGGCCGGGATAACACCGGGGAGCTGTTTTTT; j_call: TRBJ2-2; clone_size: once; v_call: TRBV13; d_call: NA
cdr3_aa: CASSVDLGNTEAFF; cdr3_nt: TGTGCCAGCAGCGTAGACCTGGGCAACACTGAAGCTTTCTTT; j_call: TRBJ1-1; clone_size: NA; v_call: TRBV9; d_call: NA
cdr3_aa: CASSDATRVAF; cdr3_nt: TGTGCCAGCAGTGACGCAACCAGGGTGGCCTTC; j_call: TRBJ1-2; clone_size: NA; v_call: TRBV6-4; d_call: NA
cdr3_aa: CASSIDGQGAGGYTF; cdr3_nt: TGTGCCAGCAGTATCGACGGACAGGGGGCAGGTGGCTACACCTTC; j_call: TRBJ1-2; clone_size: NA; v_call: TRBV7-9; d_call: TRBD1
cdr3_aa: CATGVGSGNQPQHF; cdr3_nt: TGTGCCACCGGGGTAGGTAGCGGCAATCAGCCCCAGCATTTT; j_call: TRBJ1-5; clone_size: NA; v_call: TRBV24-1; d_call: NA
cdr3_aa: CASILNQGIRNTIYF; cdr3_nt: TGTGCCAGCATCCTGAATCAGGGGATACGAAACACCATATATTTT; j_call: TRBJ1-3; clone_size: NA; v_call: TRBV2; d_call: NA
cdr3_aa: CASSGPSGRILGGEQFF; cdr3_nt: TGTGCCAGCAGTGGGCCTAGCGGGAGAATATTAGGGGGTGAGCAGTTCTTC; j_call: TRBJ2-1; clone_size: NA; v_call: TRBV27; d_call: TRBD2
cdr3_aa: CASSRNRQAYEQYF; cdr3_nt: TGTGCCAGCAGCCGGAATCGACAGGCCTACGAGCAGTACTTC; j_call: TRBJ2-7; clone_size: NA; v_call: TRBV27; d_call: NA
cdr3_aa: CASSLSASGGNEQYF; cdr3_nt: TGCGCCAGCAGCCTGAGTGCTAGCGGGGGCAACGAGCAGTACTTC; j_call: TRBJ2-7; clone_size: NA; v_call: TRBV5-1; d_call: TRBD2
cdr3_aa: CAIRTGVGHNEQFF; cdr3_nt: TGTGCCATCCGAACAGGGGTAGGTCACAATGAGCAGTTCTTC; j_call: TRBJ2-1; clone_size: NA; v_call: TRBV19; d_call: TRBD1
cdr3_aa: CASNPGQAASIQETQYF; cdr3_nt: TGTGCCAGCAACCCCGGACAGGCGGCTAGTATCCAAGAGACCCAGTACTTC; j_call: TRBJ2-5; clone_size: NA; v_call: TRBV21-1; d_call: NA
cdr3_aa: CAWNSRQGYTF; cdr3_nt: TGTGCCTGGAACTCCCGACAGGGCTACACCTTC; j_call: TRBJ1-2; clone_size: NA; v_call: TRBV30; d_call: NA
cdr3_aa: CASSPNDWKSGYTF; cdr3_nt: TGCGCCAGCAGCCCGAACGACTGGAAAAGTGGCTACACCTTC; j_call: TRBJ1-2; clone_size: NA; v_call: TRBV5-1; d_call: NA
cdr3_aa: CASSPSWGGLYNEQFF; cdr3_nt: TGTGCCAGCAGTCCGTCGTGGGGGGGCCTCTACAATGAGCAGTTCTTC; j_call: TRBJ2-1; clone_size: NA; v_call: TRBV6-2/TRBV6-3; d_call: NA
cdr3_aa: CASSLEVSGRSGYTQYF; cdr3_nt: TGTGCCAGCAGCTTAGAGGTTAGCGGGAGGAGCGGGTATACGCAGTATTTT; j_call: TRBJ2-3; clone_size: once; v_call: TRBV7-2; d_call: TRBD2
cdr3_aa: CASNRVGNTIYF; cdr3_nt: TGTGCCAGCAACAGGGTTGGAAACACCATATATTTT; j_call: TRBJ1-3; clone_size: NA; v_call: TRBV12-3/TRBV12-4; d_call: NA
cdr3_aa: CASSPLPSDTEAFF; cdr3_nt: TGCGCCAGCAGCCCCTTACCCTCGGACACTGAAGCTTTCTTT; j_call: TRBJ1-1; clone_size: many; v_call: TRBV4-1; d_call: NA
cdr3_aa: CASSKTGGTETQYF; cdr3_nt: TGTGCCAGTAGTAAGACAGGGGGCACGGAGACCCAGTACTTC; j_call: TRBJ2-5; clone_size: once; v_call: TRBV19; d_call: TRBD1
cdr3_aa: CASSIRGGDTEAFF; cdr3_nt: TGTGCCAGTAGTATTCGGGGGGGAGATACTGAAGCTTTCTTT; j_call: TRBJ1-1; clone_size: once; v_call: TRBV19; d_call: NA
cdr3_aa: CASIRTGSDTQYF; cdr3_nt: TGTGCCAGCATCAGAACAGGGTCAGATACGCAGTATTTT; j_call: TRBJ2-3; clone_size: once; v_call: TRBV28; d_call: NA
cdr3_aa: CASSDRGTVSQETQYF; cdr3_nt: TGTGCCAGCAGTGACCGAGGGACAGTTAGCCAAGAGACCCAGTACTTC; j_call: TRBJ2-5; clone_size: NA; v_call: TRBV2; d_call: TRBD1
cdr3_aa: CAISERGSLGAGELFF; cdr3_nt: TGTGCCATCAGTGAGAGAGGCTCTTTAGGGGCCGGGGAGCTGTTTTTT; j_call: TRBJ2-2; clone_size: NA; v_call: TRBV10-3; d_call: NA
cdr3_aa: CASSVGLASEQYF; cdr3_nt: TGTGCCAGCAGCGTTGGACTAGCCAGCGAGCAGTACTTC; j_call: TRBJ2-7; clone_size: NA; v_call: TRBV6-5; d_call: TRBD2
cdr3_aa: CASSERDTYEQYF; cdr3_nt: TGTGCCAGCAGCGAGCGGGATACCTACGAGCAGTACTTC; j_call: TRBJ2-7; clone_size: NA; v_call: TRBV11-3; d_call: TRBD2
cdr3_aa: CASIQEIGEKLFF; cdr3_nt: TGTGCCAGCATACAGGAGATAGGTGAAAAACTGTTTTTT; j_call: TRBJ1-4; clone_size: NA; v_call: TRBV2; d_call: NA
cdr3_aa: CASKSYRGGNTEAFF; cdr3_nt: TGTGCCAGCAAGTCGTACAGGGGGGGGAACACTGAAGCTTTCTTT; j_call: TRBJ1-1; clone_size: NA; v_call: TRBV2; d_call: TRBD1
cdr3_aa: CASSPRASGIPYEQYF; cdr3_nt: TGTGCCAGCTCACCGCGTGCTAGCGGGATCCCCTACGAGCAGTACTTC; j_call: TRBJ2-7; clone_size: once; v_call: TRBV18; d_call: TRBD2
cdr3_aa: CASSPSRQGGETQYF; cdr3_nt: TGTGCCAGTAGTCCGAGTCGACAGGGGGGGGAGACCCAGTACTTC; j_call: TRBJ2-5; clone_size: NA; v_call: TRBV19; d_call: TRBD1
cdr3_aa: CASSLGAQPDTQYF; cdr3_nt: TGTGCCAGCAGCTTGGGGGCGCAGCCAGATACGCAGTATTTT; j_call: TRBJ2-3; clone_size: NA; v_call: TRBV5-5; d_call: NA
cdr3_aa: CASSLEHSYEQYF; cdr3_nt: TGTGCCAGCAGCTTGGAACACTCCTACGAGCAGTACTTC; j_call: TRBJ2-7; clone_size: NA; v_call: TRBV5-4; d_call: NA
cdr3_aa: CAHRKTGGSTEAFF; cdr3_nt: TGTGCCCATAGGAAGACAGGGGGGAGCACTGAAGCTTTCTTT; j_call: TRBJ1-1; clone_size: NA; v_call: TRBV2; d_call: TRBD1
cdr3_aa: CASNSGTGVLSGYTF; cdr3_nt: TGTGCCAGCAACTCCGGGACAGGGGTCCTATCTGGCTACACCTTC; j_call: TRBJ1-2; clone_size: NA; v_call: TRBV27; d_call: TRBD1
cdr3_aa: CASSLVRATGELFF; cdr3_nt: TGTGCCAGCAGTTTAGTTCGAGCCACCGGGGAGCTGTTTTTT; j_call: TRBJ2-2; clone_size: NA; v_call: TRBV28; d_call: NA
cdr3_aa: CASSLGLYSGNTIYF; cdr3_nt: TGCGCCAGCAGCTTGGGTCTGTACTCTGGAAACACCATATATTTT; j_call: TRBJ1-3; clone_size: few; v_call: TRBV5-1; d_call: NA
cdr3_aa: CASSQGGRQDTQYF; cdr3_nt: TGCGCCAGCAGCCAAGGTGGGCGCCAAGATACGCAGTATTTT; j_call: TRBJ2-3; clone_size: NA; v_call: TRBV4-3; d_call: NA
cdr3_aa: CASSSPIWGELFF; cdr3_nt: TGTGCCAGCAGCTCCCCCATTTGGGGCGAACTGTTTTTT; j_call: TRBJ1-4; clone_size: NA; v_call: TRBV14; d_call: NA
cdr3_aa: CASSSQGVPYEQYF; cdr3_nt: TGTGCCAGCAGCTCCCAGGGGGTACCCTACGAGCAGTACTTC; j_call: TRBJ2-7; clone_size: once; v_call: TRBV5-4; d_call: TRBD1
cdr3_aa: CASSQQGIITVGDEQYF; cdr3_nt: TGTGCCAGCAGTCAACAGGGTATAATAACGGTCGGGGACGAGCAGTACTTC; j_call: TRBJ2-7; clone_size: NA; v_call: TRBV7-9; d_call: NA
cdr3_aa: CASSQEPGSNTEAFF; cdr3_nt: TGCGCCAGCAGCCAAGAACCAGGGTCTAACACTGAAGCTTTCTTT; j_call: TRBJ1-1; clone_size: NA; v_call: TRBV4-3; d_call: NA
cdr3_aa: CAISESAGATNEKLFF; cdr3_nt: TGTGCCATCAGTGAGTCGGCAGGGGCAACTAATGAAAAACTGTTTTTT; j_call: TRBJ1-4; clone_size: NA; v_call: TRBV10-3; d_call: NA
cdr3_aa: CASSPGSTDTQYF; cdr3_nt: TGTGCCAGCAGCCCGGGGTCAACAGATACGCAGTATTTT; j_call: TRBJ2-3; clone_size: NA; v_call: TRBV5-8; d_call: NA